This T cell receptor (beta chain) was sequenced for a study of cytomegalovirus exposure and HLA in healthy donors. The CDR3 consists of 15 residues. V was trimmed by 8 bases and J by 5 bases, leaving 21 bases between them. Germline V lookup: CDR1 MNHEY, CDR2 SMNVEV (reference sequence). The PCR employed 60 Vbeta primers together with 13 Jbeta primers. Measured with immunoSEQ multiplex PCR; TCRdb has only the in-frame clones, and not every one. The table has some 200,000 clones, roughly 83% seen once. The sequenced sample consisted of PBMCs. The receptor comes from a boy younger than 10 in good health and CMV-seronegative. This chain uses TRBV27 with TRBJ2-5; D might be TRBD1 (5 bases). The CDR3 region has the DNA TGTGCCAGCTCCTTTTCCCCCACCAGGGTGGAGACCCAGTACTTC. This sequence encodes CASSFSPTRVETQYF.